Listed below are T cell receptor beta chains from one sample, sequenced in a study of OX40 agonist ivuxolimab in advanced cancers. The method was immunoSEQ multiplex PCR; TCRdb's version includes in-frame clones alone and lacks a portion of them. The table has more than 40,000 clones, about 74% seen once. The sequenced sample was CD4+ or CD8+ T cells sorted from blood, obtained in a trial of the OX40 agonist ivuxolimab. These receptors originate from an adult with an advanced solid tumor such as melanoma, head and neck, liver or kidney cancer. The CDR3 runs from the conserved cysteine through the conserved F or W. Fields, in order: D gene, clone size, J gene, V gene, CDR3 DNA, CDR3 protein. D genes are given only for firm matches. Clone sizes are given selectively: once, few, many, or a class where the clone is expanded.

d_gene: -
abundance: once
j_gene: TRBJ1-2
v_gene: TRBV16
CDR3nt: TGTGCCAGCAGCCCCCTCCTCCTACTTCGAAAGGATAACTATGGCTACACCTTC
CDR3aa: CASSPLLLLRKDNYGYTF

d_gene: -
abundance: once
j_gene: TRBJ1-2
v_gene: TRBV28
CDR3nt: TGTGCCAGCAGTTTACCCCAGGGGAACTATGGCTACACCTTC
CDR3aa: CASSLPQGNYGYTF

d_gene: TRBD2
abundance: -
j_gene: TRBJ2-3
v_gene: TRBV11-2
CDR3nt: TGTGCCAGCAGCTTAGTGTCATCTAGCGGGAGGGGTCGGGGTACGCAGTATTTT
CDR3aa: CASSLVSSSGRGRGTQYF

d_gene: -
abundance: -
j_gene: TRBJ2-5
v_gene: TRBV15
CDR3nt: TGTGCCACCAGCAGGTGGTCAGGGTCAGAGACCCAGTACTTC
CDR3aa: CATSRWSGSETQYF

d_gene: -
abundance: -
j_gene: TRBJ2-1
v_gene: TRBV12-5
CDR3nt: TGTGCTAGTGGTTTGGGACAGAACTACAATGAGCAGTTCTTC
CDR3aa: CASGLGQNYNEQFF

d_gene: -
abundance: -
j_gene: TRBJ1-3
v_gene: TRBV19
CDR3nt: TGTGCCAGTTCCCCAGGGACCTCTGGAAACACCATATATTTT
CDR3aa: CASSPGTSGNTIYF

d_gene: -
abundance: -
j_gene: TRBJ2-5
v_gene: TRBV7-6
CDR3nt: TGTGCCAGCAGCTCCCCCGAGGCCCCGCAGACCCAGTACTTC
CDR3aa: CASSSPEAPQTQYF

d_gene: -
abundance: -
j_gene: TRBJ2-1
v_gene: TRBV4-2
CDR3nt: TGTGCCAGCAGCTTGGTAAGCGGTTACAATGAGCAGTTCTTC
CDR3aa: CASSLVSGYNEQFF

d_gene: -
abundance: -
j_gene: TRBJ1-2
v_gene: TRBV6-5
CDR3nt: TGTGCCAGCAGCGGCAGTAACTATGGCTACACCTTC
CDR3aa: CASSGSNYGYTF

d_gene: -
abundance: few
j_gene: TRBJ2-3
v_gene: TRBV6-5
CDR3nt: TGTGCCAGCAGTTACTCGAACAGACTACGAGATACGCAGTATTTT
CDR3aa: CASSYSNRLRDTQYF

d_gene: TRBD2
abundance: -
j_gene: TRBJ2-3
v_gene: TRBV7-9
CDR3nt: TGTGCCAGCAGCGGAGGACTAGCGGGGAGCACAGATACGCAGTATTTT
CDR3aa: CASSGGLAGSTDTQYF

d_gene: -
abundance: -
j_gene: TRBJ2-3
v_gene: TRBV6-1
CDR3nt: TGTGCCAGCACCCGGGACTCAACAGATACGCAGTATTTT
CDR3aa: CASTRDSTDTQYF

d_gene: -
abundance: few
j_gene: TRBJ1-5
v_gene: TRBV10-3
CDR3nt: TGTGCCATCAGTGAGCGGGTATTAGCTTATAGCAATCAGCCCCAGCATTTT
CDR3aa: CAISERVLAYSNQPQHF

d_gene: TRBD1
abundance: -
j_gene: TRBJ1-3
v_gene: TRBV2
CDR3nt: TGTGCCAGCAGAGACACAGGGGCTGGAAACACCATATATTTT
CDR3aa: CASRDTGAGNTIYF

d_gene: -
abundance: -
j_gene: TRBJ2-7
v_gene: TRBV5-1
CDR3nt: TGCGCCACGCGTCCGGACAGCTCCTACGAGCAGTACTTC
CDR3aa: CATRPDSSYEQYF

d_gene: -
abundance: few
j_gene: TRBJ2-7
v_gene: TRBV5-1
CDR3nt: TGCGCCAGCAGCTTAGGGGCCGAGCAGTACTTC
CDR3aa: CASSLGAEQYF

d_gene: TRBD1
abundance: -
j_gene: TRBJ2-3
v_gene: TRBV2
CDR3nt: TGTGCCAGCAGGAACAGGGGAGCTAGCACAGATACGCAGTATTTT
CDR3aa: CASRNRGASTDTQYF

d_gene: TRBD1
abundance: -
j_gene: TRBJ1-3
v_gene: TRBV14
CDR3nt: TGTGCCAGCAGCCAGGTGGCCAGGGGGCTTGGAAACACCATATATTTT
CDR3aa: CASSQVARGLGNTIYF

d_gene: TRBD2
abundance: few
j_gene: TRBJ2-3
v_gene: TRBV4-2
CDR3nt: TGTGCCAGCAGCCAAGTTCCGGGACTATCAGATACGCAGTATTTT
CDR3aa: CASSQVPGLSDTQYF

d_gene: -
abundance: -
j_gene: TRBJ1-1
v_gene: TRBV6-1
CDR3nt: TGTGCCAGCAGTCAACAGGGTCGGAACACTGAAGCTTTCTTT
CDR3aa: CASSQQGRNTEAFF

d_gene: TRBD2
abundance: -
j_gene: TRBJ2-1
v_gene: TRBV7-9
CDR3nt: TGTGCCAGCAGCTTAATAGCGGGTGCCCCCGGTAATGAGCAGTTCTTC
CDR3aa: CASSLIAGAPGNEQFF

d_gene: -
abundance: -
j_gene: TRBJ1-2
v_gene: TRBV30
CDR3nt: TGTGCCTGCACCACCCGCGGGAGCTATGGCTACACCTTC
CDR3aa: CACTTRGSYGYTF

d_gene: TRBD2
abundance: -
j_gene: TRBJ2-7
v_gene: TRBV5-1
CDR3nt: TGCGCCAGCAGGGGGGGGACCGGGCTCTTGACCTACGAGCAGTACTTC
CDR3aa: CASRGGTGLLTYEQYF

d_gene: TRBD1
abundance: -
j_gene: TRBJ2-7
v_gene: TRBV30
CDR3nt: TGTGCCTGGAGTAAATTTGGGACAGGGGCGTACGAGCAGTACTTC
CDR3aa: CAWSKFGTGAYEQYF

d_gene: TRBD2
abundance: -
j_gene: TRBJ2-1
v_gene: TRBV6-5
CDR3nt: TGTGCCAGCACGCTAGCGGGACAATACAATGAGCAGTTCTTC
CDR3aa: CASTLAGQYNEQFF

d_gene: TRBD1
abundance: -
j_gene: TRBJ2-5
v_gene: TRBV5-8
CDR3nt: TGTGCCAGCAGCTTGACTGGGACAGGACGCGAGACCCAGTACTTC
CDR3aa: CASSLTGTGRETQYF

d_gene: TRBD1
abundance: -
j_gene: TRBJ1-1
v_gene: TRBV19
CDR3nt: TGTGCCAGTAGTATGTCGCACAGGGGAACTGAAGCTTTCTTT
CDR3aa: CASSMSHRGTEAFF

d_gene: -
abundance: -
j_gene: TRBJ1-5
v_gene: TRBV5-1
CDR3nt: TGCGCCAGCAGCTTGTCGCACAGCGAGCAGCCCCAGCATTTT
CDR3aa: CASSLSHSEQPQHF

d_gene: -
abundance: -
j_gene: TRBJ2-7
v_gene: TRBV2
CDR3nt: TGTGCCAGCGGTATAGGGGGGCCCGAGCAGTACTTC
CDR3aa: CASGIGGPEQYF

d_gene: -
abundance: -
j_gene: TRBJ1-2
v_gene: TRBV6-5
CDR3nt: TGTGCCAGCAGCTCGGGGGTATTGGGCTACACCTTC
CDR3aa: CASSSGVLGYTF